This T cell receptor (beta chain) was recorded in a study of control samples from healthy donors and cancer patients. Germline V gene data show CDR1 as SNHLY and CDR2 as FYNNEI. The CDR3 extends over 15 amino acids. This clone was observed a few times. Sequence at one end of the junction differs from germline and may be a read error. Data came from immunoSEQ multiplex PCR; TCRdb stores just in-frame clones and leaves some out. The sample lists tens of thousands of clones, approximately 88% occurring once. This TCR derives from a woman in her forties or fifties with colorectal cancer. Sequencing was done on a sample of PBMCs. The gene calls are TRBV2 and TRBJ2-5; 9 bases match TRBD1. The CDR3 DNA is TGTGCCAGCAAGGAGGGGACAGGGCTAGAAGAGCCCCAGTACTTC. Amino acid sequence: CASKEGTGLEEPQYF. Complete variable domain (other parts from reference TRBV2 and TRBJ2-5): EPEVTQTPSHQVTQMGQEVILRCVPISNHLYFYWYRQILGQKVEFLVSFYNNEISEKSEIFDDQFSVERPDGSNFTLKIRSTKLEDSAMYFCASKEGTGLEEPQYFGPGTRLLVL.